This T cell receptor beta chain derives from a study of control samples from healthy donors and cancer patients (dated by TCRdb to 2018 to 2021). Counted from cysteine to phenylalanine, this CDR3 has 16 amino acids. Only the CDR3 DNA is retained, 48 bases long and in frame from the first base. For this chain, trimming is 1 base at the V end and 6 bases at the J end, and the number of junction bases without a gene match is 10. CDR1 SGHDT and CDR2 YYEEEE were looked up in the germline V gene. The library came from the immunoSEQ multiplex PCR assay. Imported from immuneACCESS, the table was reduced by TCRdb to in-frame sequences with V and J called. These copies leave out some clones; in studies compared against another copy, an unresolved V gene accounts for under half, and the cause of the remainder is not known. For this sample there are about 53,000 clones; about nine tenths appear just once. Together, the top ten hold around 15% of the sample.

Comments on this clone: Its antigen is still unknown. The input lacks base qualities; no much larger clone sits a single base away.

The receptor was derived from a man in his sixties with head and neck cancer. Specimen: PBMCs. Here the chain combines TRBV5-6 and TRBJ2-1; 7 nucleotides in the junction match TRBD1. The CDR3 in this case is CASSLFVGTAFNEQFF. The bases read TGTGCCAGCAGCTTGTTCGTCGGGACAGCGTTCAATGAGCAGTTCTTC. Where the CDR3 stops, the reference TRBV5-6 and TRBJ2-1 genes take over; the full variable domain is DAGVTQSPTHLIKTRGQQVTLRCSPKSGHDTVSWYQQALGQGPQFIFQYYEEEERQRGNFPDRFSGHQFPNYSSELNVNALLLGDSALYLCASSLFVGTAFNEQFFGPGTRLTVL.